This TCR beta chain is from a study of shared clonotypes between healthy human individuals. Repertoires were generated with immunoSEQ multiplex PCR, while TCRdb's copy carries only in-frame clones and drops some. The data show roughly 1,500,000 clones, about 98% seen once. In the case of this clone: Its matching antigen is unknown.

The donors were adults (healthy and HIV-negative) with no recent acute infections or vaccinations. The trim removed 4 bases at V and 4 bases at J, leaving 7 bases unmatched. The CDR3 spans 15 residues. Per the germline V gene, CDR1 is SEHNR and CDR2 is FQNEAQ (reference sequence). Notes on the study in general: Memory subsets generally showed lower estimated richness than naive subsets. Tissues were not sampled, only blood, and their repertoires likely differ.

The sequenced material came from naive CD4+ T cells sorted from blood. Subset given: CD45RA+ positively selected. The source of this sequence is a man aged 30-40 years in good health. This chain uses TRBV7-9 with TRBJ2-7, with 10 bases aligning to TRBD2. CDR3 region: CASSSQLAGLYEQYF. DNA of the CDR3: TGTGCCAGCAGCTCCCAACTAGCGGGGCTATACGAGCAGTACTTC.